The clone carrying this T cell receptor beta chain was seen once. Splitting of CD4+ cells produced CD45RA+ naive and CD45RA-negative memory subsets. The data were taken from a study of shared clonotypes between healthy human individuals. Per the study methods: As immunoSEQ supplied junction-only sequences (without quality scores), filtering differed. Clones were sequenced by immunoSEQ multiplex PCR, and TCRdb holds only the in-frame ones, with some missing. From that table come the V and J calls and clone size; the DNA was used to work out D and trimming. The sample lists about 2.4 million clones; roughly 93% were seen once. Germline V gives CDR1 LGHNA, CDR2 YNFKEQ. Trimming cost V 4 bases and J 0 bases, with 13 bases left between them. This CDR3 has 15 residues.

This receptor was taken from a man younger than 30 in good health. Some clones in this sample may be carry-over from other donors' samples. Sample: naive CD4+ T cells from PBMCs. Subset noted: CD45RA+ positively selected. V and J are TRBV4-2 and TRBJ2-7; D is ambiguous. The CDR3 DNA follows: TGTGCCAGCAGCCCGCCTGCCGGGCACTCCTACGAGCAGTACTTC. Translation: CASSPPAGHSYEQYF.